This entry lists 28 T cell receptor beta chains sequenced from one sample in a study of blood T cell repertoires in COVID-19. The data were produced by immunoSEQ multiplex PCR, yet TCRdb's version contains in-frame clones alone and is incomplete. The data contain over 300,000 clones, over 75% of them singletons. Material: PBMCs or T cells enriched from blood (not recorded which). These receptors all stem from a woman aged 40 to 50 who had recovered from COVID-19.

The rearrangement joins TRBV14 to TRBJ2-7, with D possibly being TRBD2 (5 bases). This CDR3 is 14 amino acids long. V lost 1 base, J lost 2 bases, and 9 bases lay in between. Germline V gene lookup returns CDR1 SGHDN and CDR2 FVKESK. The CDR3 DNA is TGTGCCAGCAGCCAAGGACGGGGAGCCTACGAGCAGTACTTC. Its translation is CASSQGRGAYEQYF.

The chain links TRBV7-3 to TRBJ1-1; D possibly corresponds to TRBD1 (5 bases). This CDR3 has 14 residues. With 2 bases removed from V and 3 bases from J, the gap between germline ends came to 10 bases. Germline lookup yields CDR1 SGHTA and CDR2 FQGTGA. The CDR3 region is CASSLLGVDTEAFF. CDR3 in DNA: TGTGCCAGCAGCTTACTAGGGGTTGACACTGAAGCTTTCTTT.

The V call is TRBV6-6, the J call TRBJ2-2, with TRBD2 identical over 8 bases. In germline, CDR1 is MNHNY, CDR2 SVGAGI (reference sequence). This CDR3 has 16 amino acids. V was clipped by 5 bases and J by 4 bases; unmatched bases: 9. CDR3 sequence: CASSPSGGGPTGELFF. The CDR3 DNA sequence: TGTGCCAGCAGTCCTTCTGGCGGGGGGCCCACCGGGGAGCTGTTTTTT.

This clone was detected a few times. The chain links TRBV7-3 to TRBJ2-1, with TRBD2 matching over 8 bases. The CDR3 has 14 residues. In germline, CDR1 is SGHTA, CDR2 FQGTGA. Unmatched junction bases numbered 8, after V lost 5 bases and J lost 8 bases. This CDR3 reads CASSPRPGGDEQFF. In nucleotides, the CDR3 is TGTGCCAGCAGCCCTCGACCCGGGGGGGATGAGCAGTTCTTC.

As regards this clone: The same CDR3 can be traced to other DNA sequences in this sample. The rearrangement uses TRBV7-2 and TRBJ2-7, with TRBD1 identical over 11 bases. Germline CDR1 SGHTA, CDR2 FQGNSA. The CDR3 runs to 15 residues. With V trimmed by 6 bases and J by 2 bases, 6 bases remained unmatched. The CDR3 spells CASSLGTGGPYEQYF. The CDR3 DNA is TGTGCCAGCAGTCTTGGGACAGGGGGTCCCTACGAGCAGTACTTC.

This chain uses TRBV24-1 with TRBJ2-5, with D possibly being TRBD2 (6 bases). CDR1 and CDR2 from the germline V gene are KGHDR and SFDVKD. This CDR3 contains 15 residues. V shed 7 bases and J shed 4 bases, with 18 bases lying between them. The CDR3 reads CATSPPGGGRETQYF. The CDR3 nucleotides are TGTGCCACCAGCCCCCCCGGGGGTGGCAGAGAGACCCAGTACTTC.

This clone appeared a single time. The rearrangement uses TRBV5-4 and TRBJ1-1; D unresolved. V shed 4 bases and J shed 1 base, with 11 bases lying between them. CDR1 SGHNT and CDR2 YYREEE come from the germline V gene (reference sequence). This CDR3 contains 14 residues. DNA of the CDR3: TGTGCCAGCAGCCCCGAGACATCGAACACTGAAGCTTTCTTT. Translation: CASSPETSNTEAFF.

The gene calls are TRBV6-5 and TRBJ2-2; 9 bases fit TRBD2. Unmatched junction bases numbered 4, after V lost 4 bases and J lost 4 bases. Germline V gene data show CDR1 as MNHEY and CDR2 as SVGAGI. CDR3 size: 15 residues. The CDR3 spells CASSLAGVGTGELFF. The CDR3 nucleotides are TGTGCCAGCAGTTTAGCGGGAGTCGGCACCGGGGAGCTGTTTTTT.

The chain links TRBV28 to TRBJ1-1, with D unclear. The CDR3 totals 12 residues. Trimming left V 6 bases short and J 3 bases short, with 8 bases between. Germline V gives CDR1 MDHEN, CDR2 SYDVKM. CDR3 nucleotide sequence: TGTGCCAGCAGGTCCAGTGACACTGAAGCTTTCTTT. Protein: CASRSSDTEAFF.

This clone was found a few times. DNA of the CDR3: TGTGCCAGTAGTATTGGTAGCGGGGGATTCAATGAGCAGTTCTTC. This codes for CASSIGSGGFNEQFF. The chain joins TRBV19 to TRBJ2-1, with 9 bases identical to TRBD2. Germline-derived CDR1 and CDR2 are LNHDA and SQIVND (reference sequence). CDR3 length equals 15 residues. The V segment lost 3 bases and the J segment 6 bases; nucleotides outside the gene matches: 6.

This chain links TRBV18 with TRBJ2-7; 8 bases are a match to TRBD2. Germline V gene data show CDR1 as KGHSH and CDR2 as LQKENI. The CDR3 totals 16 residues. The trim removed 4 bases at V and 4 bases at J, leaving 12 bases unmatched. This chain's CDR3 is CASSLLRLAGLYEQYF. DNA of the CDR3: TGTGCCAGCTCACTTTTGAGGCTAGCGGGCCTTTACGAGCAGTACTTC. Full variable domain (rest looked up from reference TRBV18 and TRBJ2-7): NAGVMQNPRHLVRRRGQEARLRCSPMKGHSHVYWYRQLPEEGLKFMVYLQKENIIDESGMPKERFSAEFPKEGPSILRIQQVVRGDSAAYFCASSLLRLAGLYEQYFGPGTRLTVT.

J is TRBJ2-3 and V is TRBV7-9; 9 bases line up with TRBD1. The V gene's germline CDR1 is SEHNR and CDR2 FQNEAQ (reference sequence). V lost 4 bases, J lost 4 bases, and 6 bases stayed unmatched. The CDR3 consists of 15 residues. The CDR3: CASSSLDRGADTQYF. For the CDR3, the DNA is TGTGCCAGCAGCTCCTTAGACAGGGGGGCAGATACGCAGTATTTT.

The rearrangement links TRBV4-1 to TRBJ2-7; 10 bases fit TRBD2. Per germline, CDR1 MGHRA and CDR2 YSYEKL. V lost 1 base and J lost 4; bases outside the gene matches: 13. The CDR3 has 18 residues. For the CDR3, the DNA is TGCGCCAGCAGCCAAGGCCAGGCTAGCGGGGGACTTCCTTACGAGCAGTACTTC. Its translation is CASSQGQASGGLPYEQYF.

This clone was counted a single time. The genes are TRBV7-6 and TRBJ1-1, with D uncertain. This CDR3 spans 14 amino acids. Per germline, CDR1 SGHVS and CDR2 FNYEAQ. V lost 4 bases and J lost 1, with 10 bases in between. The CDR3 DNA is TGTGCCAGCAGCTCTCCCCCGGGGAACACTGAAGCTTTCTTT. Its translation: CASSSPPGNTEAFF.

A few counts support this clone. The rearrangement uses TRBV11-2 and TRBJ1-2, with D tentatively TRBD1 (6 bases). This CDR3 spans 16 amino acids. The germline gives CDR1 SGHAT, CDR2 FQNNGV. V was shortened by 3 bases and J by 8 bases, with 22 bases between the two germline ends. The CDR3 here is CASSFTGGAELQGYTF. The CDR3 DNA reads as TGTGCCAGCAGCTTTACGGGGGGGGCTGAGCTGCAAGGCTACACCTTC.

This rearrangement joins TRBV4-3 to TRBJ2-2; TRBD1 might be the D (6 bases). The CDR3 is 15 amino acids. Between the trimmed V and J ends, which lost 0 bases and 6 bases, there was a span of 11 bases. Germline lookup yields CDR1 LGHNA and CDR2 YSLEER. The CDR3 coding sequence is TGCGCCAGCAGCCAAGATTTACAGGGAGCCGGGGAGCTGTTTTTT. It codes for CASSQDLQGAGELFF.

This clone came up many times. The V gene is TRBV3-1 (or the pseudogene TRBV3-2), the J gene TRBJ2-3, with TRBD2 as a possible D gene (7 bases). The germline V gene encodes CDR1 LGHDT and CDR2 YNNKEL (reference sequence). The CDR3 has 14 amino acids. The ends were cut back, 3 bases at V and 3 bases at J, with 10 bases in the middle. The CDR3 coding sequence is TGTGCCAGCAGCCAGGGGAGGGGGACAGATACGCAGTATTTT. Translation gives CASSQGRGTDTQYF.

The rearrangement joins TRBV12-3 or TRBV12-4 to TRBJ2-7; D gene uncertain. This CDR3 has 12 residues. The V gene lost 4 bases and the J gene lost 4 bases, with 8 bases spanning the gap. The CDR3 loop reads CASSSEIYEQYF. The DNA for the CDR3 is TGTGCCAGCAGTTCGGAGATTTACGAGCAGTACTTC.

The gene calls are TRBV18 and TRBJ2-2; D uncertain. The CDR3 contains 16 residues. Trimming pared 0 bases from V and 0 bases from J, leaving 8 bases between. Per germline, CDR1 KGHSH and CDR2 LQKENI. The DNA for the CDR3 is TGTGCCAGCTCACCACCCAACAAGACGAACACCGGGGAGCTGTTTTTT. This translates into CASSPPNKTNTGELFF.

Of note for this clone: Other nucleotide sequences in the sample specify the same CDR3. The V gene is TRBV2, the J gene TRBJ1-1, with 7 bases that match TRBD1. The CDR3 has 13 amino acids. Unmatched junction bases numbered 2, after V lost 4 bases and J lost 3 bases. Germline lookup yields CDR1 SNHLY and CDR2 FYNNEI. The CDR3 DNA reads as TGTGCCAGCAGTGGACAGGGCGACACTGAAGCTTTCTTT. Protein sequence: CASSGQGDTEAFF.

The V call is TRBV3-1 (or the pseudogene TRBV3-2), the J call TRBJ2-7, with 10 bases identical to TRBD2. The CDR3 sequence is 16 residues long. After removal of 1 base from V and 1 base from J, the junction contained 4 bases not matched to a gene. Germline V gene lookup returns CDR1 LGHDT and CDR2 YNNKEL (reference sequence). The CDR3 is CASSQAGTSVSYEQYF. CDR3 DNA: TGTGCCAGCAGCCAAGCCGGGACTAGCGTGTCCTACGAGCAGTACTTC.

The V and J genes are TRBV12-3 or TRBV12-4 and TRBJ1-2; possibly TRBD1 for D (5 bases). The CDR3 has 12 residues. The V end was cut by 6 bases, the J end by 2 bases, with 7 bases between. This CDR3 is CASRQVNYGYTF. CDR3 DNA: TGTGCCAGCAGACAGGTCAACTATGGCTACACCTTC.

V gene TRBV7-6 combines with J gene TRBJ2-3; 13 bases are shared with TRBD2. The germline V gene encodes CDR1 SGHVS and CDR2 FNYEAQ. The CDR3 runs 18 residues. The ends lost 5 bases at V and 0 bases at J; junction bases unmatched: 8. CDR3 nucleotide sequence: TGTGCCAGCAGCCTCCGGGGACTAGCGGGGCCGAGCACAGATACGCAGTATTTT. Amino acids: CASSLRGLAGPSTDTQYF.

The chain uses TRBV29-1 and TRBJ2-7; maybe TRBD2 (6 bases). The germline gives CDR1 SQVTM, CDR2 ANQGSEA. The CDR3 is 13 residues long. Trimming left V 5 bases short and J 0 bases short, with 11 bases between. The CDR3 sequence: CSVLISGSYEQYF. CDR3 nucleotide sequence: TGCAGCGTTCTGATTAGCGGCTCCTACGAGCAGTACTTC.

V usage is TRBV11-3 and J usage is TRBJ2-3; possibly TRBD2 for D (6 bases). V was cut by 4 bases and J by 2 bases, with 10 bases left in between. The CDR3 spans 14 residues. Germline CDR1 SGHNT, CDR2 YENEEA. Written as DNA, the CDR3 is TGTGCCAGCAGCTGGGGAGGAGACACAGATACGCAGTATTTT. This sequence encodes CASSWGGDTDTQYF.

The chain employs TRBV5-6 and TRBJ2-1; the D gene is possibly TRBD1 (6 bases). The CDR3 sequence is 14 residues long. The V end lost 1 base, the J end lost 2 bases, and 7 bases lay between the germline ends. Germline lookup yields CDR1 SGHDT and CDR2 YYEEEE. The CDR3 region is CASSLRQAYNEQFF. The CDR3 DNA follows: TGTGCCAGCAGCTTGAGACAGGCCTACAATGAGCAGTTCTTC.

The V gene is TRBV24-1, the J gene TRBJ1-2; D gene uncertain. The V and J ends lost 5 bases and 2 bases respectively, with 14 bases between them. The CDR3 loop spans 15 amino acids. Germline V gene data show CDR1 as KGHDR and CDR2 as SFDVKD. The DNA for the CDR3 is TGTGCCACCAGTGCCCGCCACGGACTCAACTATGGCTACACCTTC. Residues: CATSARHGLNYGYTF.

The V gene is TRBV11-3, the J gene TRBJ1-1; D is possibly TRBD1 (6 bases). Germline lookup yields CDR1 SGHNT and CDR2 YENEEA. Between the trimmed V and J ends, which lost 4 bases and 4 bases, there was a span of 19 bases. The CDR3 sequence is 16 residues long. CDR3 coding DNA: TGTGCCAGCAGCTACGATTCGACAGGAACGGGCACTGAAGCTTTCTTT. Translation: CASSYDSTGTGTEAFF. Filled out from reference TRBV11-3 and TRBJ1-1, the complete variable domain reads EAGVVQSPRYKIIEKKQPVAFWCNPISGHNTLYWYLQNLGQGPELLIRYENEEAVDDSQLPKDRFSAERLKGVDSTLKIQPAELGDSAVYLCASSYDSTGTGTEAFFGQGTRLTVV.